These 21 T cell receptor beta chains came from one sample sequenced in a study of T-cell reconstitution after alpha-beta-depleted transplantation in children. Molecular barcoding with unique molecular identifiers was used for the TCRbeta library. MiXCR, run by TCRdb on the PCR reads, gives a single entry per CDR3 protein. The table includes 600,000 to 800,000 distinct CDR3 sequences, around 12% detected once. The source material was PBMCs, sampled before TCRalphabeta/CD19-depleted stem cell transplant. The receptors here all came from a girl aged 2 to 9 with congenital amegakaryocytic thrombocytopenia, due to receive a stem cell transplant.

This clonotype was found many times. The chain joins TRBV6-1 to TRBJ2-2; 7 bases agree with TRBD1. J gave up 6 bases and V 0 bases, and 4 bases lay outside the gene matches. This CDR3 has 15 amino acids. Germline values: CDR1 MNHNS, CDR2 SASEGT. The CDR3 nucleotides are TGTGCCAGCAGTGAAGCGATTACAGGGGCCGGGGAGCTGTTTTTT. Amino acids: CASSEAITGAGELFF.

This clonotype was seen ten or more times. The chain uses TRBV28 and TRBJ2-1; D not certain. Germline V gene data show CDR1 as MDHEN and CDR2 as SYDVKM. This CDR3 region has 11 residues. V was trimmed by 3 bases and J by 9 bases, leaving 6 bases between them. The CDR3 loop is CASSFVSEQFF. The CDR3 nucleotides read TGTGCCAGCAGTTTCGTCAGTGAGCAGTTCTTC.

The chain couples TRBV29-1 to TRBJ1-2; D remains ambiguous. The germline V and J ends were trimmed by 0 bases and 7 bases, with 12 bases remaining between them. The CDR3 is made up of 13 amino acids. CDR1 and CDR2 (germline): SQVTM, ANQGSEA. CDR3 nucleotides: TGCAGCGTTGAAGATTCAGGACTGGGTGGCTACACCTTC. It is translated as CSVEDSGLGGYTF. Full variable domain (missing parts from reference TRBV29-1 and TRBJ1-2): SAVISQKPSRDICQRGTSLTIQCQVDSQVTMMFWYRQQPGQSLTLIATANQGSEATYESGFVIDKFPISRPNLTFSTLTVSNMSPEDSSIYLCSVEDSGLGGYTFGSGTRLTVV.

This sequence joins TRBV7-2 and TRBJ1-5; 8 positions match TRBD1. Germline V CDR1 and CDR2: SGHTA, FQGNSA. Unmatched junction bases numbered 4, after V lost 5 bases and J lost 7 bases. This CDR3 has 13 residues. In nucleotides, the CDR3 is TGTGCCAGCAGCCGGGACAGGCGACAGCCCCAGCATTTT. Protein product: CASSRDRRQPQHF. Combining the CDR3 with reference TRBV7-2 and TRBJ1-5 gives the whole variable domain GAGVSQSPSNKVTEKGKDVELRCDPISGHTALYWYRQSLGQGLEFLIYFQGNSAPDKSGLPSDRFSAERTGGSVSTLTIQRTQQEDSAVYLCASSRDRRQPQHFGDGTRLSIL.

The V gene is TRBV12-3 or TRBV12-4, the J gene TRBJ2-7, with 13 positions matching TRBD2. The V gene end was trimmed by 6 bases and the J gene end by 1 base; junction bases not matched to a gene: 9. CDR3 length: 17 amino acids. CDR3: CASSQLAGGFISYEQYF. In nucleotides, the CDR3 is TGTGCCAGCAGCCAACTAGCGGGAGGGTTTATTTCCTACGAGCAGTACTTC.

This sequence joins TRBV5-1 and TRBJ2-2, with 9 bases that match TRBD1. Germline lookup yields CDR1 SGHRS and CDR2 YFSETQ. CDR3 size: 18 residues. Trimming took 4 bases from V and 4 from J; bases not matched to a gene: 14. The CDR3 sequence is CASSAGTGLLLGTGELFF. DNA of the CDR3: TGCGCCAGCAGCGCCGGGACAGGGTTGTTGTTGGGCACCGGGGAGCTGTTTTTT.

The sample holds many counts of this clonotype. The rearrangement joins TRBV12-3 or TRBV12-4 to TRBJ1-5, with unresolved D. V lost 6 bases and J 6 bases, leaving 15 bases between the germline ends. This CDR3 spans 14 amino acids. The CDR3 region is CASSLVVAGQPQHF. The CDR3 DNA is TGTGCCAGCAGCCTCGTGGTCGCCGGTCAGCCCCAGCATTTT.

This clonotype was counted only a few times. CDR3 in DNA: TGTGCCAGCAGCCTCCGGGGGGTGGATACGCAGTATTTT. Its protein product is CASSLRGVDTQYF. The V and J genes are TRBV7-9 and TRBJ2-3; TRBD2 agrees at 7 bases. Losses at the gene ends were 5 bases for V and 6 bases for J; bases not matched to a gene: 5. Germline lookup yields CDR1 SEHNR and CDR2 FQNEAQ (reference sequence). This CDR3 comprises 13 residues.

This clonotype has more than one count but fewer than ten. The chain combines TRBV28 with TRBJ1-1; no firm D call. The V end lost 6 bases, the J end lost 6 bases, and 14 bases lay between the germline ends. The CDR3 is 13 residues long. Germline CDR1 is MDHEN and CDR2 is SYDVKM. The CDR3 coding sequence is TGTGCCAGCAGCCCCCCTTATCAGGCTGAAGCTTTCTTT. Translating it yields CASSPPYQAEAFF. The full variable domain, its missing parts supplied by reference TRBV28 and TRBJ1-1, is DVKVTQSSRYLVKRTGEKVFLECVQDMDHENMFWYRQDPGLGLRLIYFSYDVKMKEKGDIPEGYSVSREKKERFSLILESASTNQTSMYLCASSPPYQAEAFFGQGTRLTVV.

Details on this clonotype: The junction departs from the called germline gene at one end, perhaps through a read error. The CDR3 bases are TGCTGTGCTAGACCCACACAGGGTTTACTCTTGACAGATACGCAGTATTTT. It translates to CCARPTQGLLLTDTQYF. The chain uses TRBV20-1 and TRBJ2-3, with D possibly TRBD1 on 6 matching bases. The germline V gene has CDR1 DFQATT and CDR2 SNEGSKA (reference sequence). The CDR3 is 17 residues long.

The chain combines TRBV5-6 with TRBJ1-3, with 7 bases fitting TRBD1. J was trimmed by 2 bases and V by 6 bases; bases with no gene match: 8. The CDR3 has 15 residues. Germline V gene sequence: CDR1 SGHDT, CDR2 YYEEEE. CDR3 DNA sequence: TGTGCCAGCACCCACAGGGGTCTTCCTGGAAACACCATATATTTT. This encodes CASTHRGLPGNTIYF.

The chain is built from TRBV10-1 and TRBJ2-7; TRBD2 aligns across 7 bases. V shed 3 bases and J 1 base; nucleotides not matched to a gene: 12. This CDR3 region has 17 residues. From germline, CDR1 is WNHNN and CDR2 SYGVQD (reference sequence). CDR3 amino acids: CASSDSSRAGVSYEQYF. The CDR3 nucleotides read TGCGCCAGCAGTGACTCCAGCCGGGCGGGAGTGTCCTACGAGCAGTACTTC.

This clonotype came up many times. The chain couples TRBV5-1 to TRBJ2-3, with D tentatively TRBD2 (6 bases). Germline V gene lookup returns CDR1 SGHRS and CDR2 YFSETQ. Between the trimmed V and J ends, which lost 0 bases and 5 bases, there was a span of 16 bases. The CDR3 has 16 residues. The CDR3: CASSLAGTGPQDTQYF. Here the CDR3 DNA reads TGCGCCAGCAGCTTGGCGGGGACTGGCCCTCAAGATACGCAGTATTTT.

This clonotype was observed once. The chain employs TRBV20-1 and TRBJ2-2, with a tentative D call TRBD2 (6 bases). Germline assignment: CDR1 DFQATT and CDR2 SNEGSKA (reference sequence). Trimming shortened V by 7 bases and J by 1 base, and 10 bases separated the two germline ends. This CDR3 is 13 amino acids long. Here the CDR3 reads CSVLAENTGELFF. CDR3 DNA sequence: TGCAGTGTGTTAGCGGAGAACACCGGGGAGCTGTTTTTT.

This clonotype was observed many times. The chain recombines TRBV7-9 with TRBJ1-1; D not certain. Germline V gene data show CDR1 as SEHNR and CDR2 as FQNEAQ (reference sequence). This CDR3 is 12 amino acids long. V gave up 3 bases and J gave up 4 bases, with 6 bases separating them. This chain's CDR3 is CASSLRSTEAFF. The DNA of the CDR3 is TGTGCCAGCAGCTTGAGGAGCACTGAAGCTTTCTTT. The full variable domain, with the rest looked up from reference TRBV7-9 and TRBJ1-1, is DTGVSQNPRHKITKRGQNVTFRCDPISEHNRLYWYRQTLGQGPEFLTYFQNEAQLEKSRLLSDRFSAERPKGSFSTLEIQRTEQGDSAMYLCASSLRSTEAFFGQGTRLTVV.

The chain is built from TRBV14 and TRBJ2-3, with a possible D match to TRBD1 (6 bases). The CDR3 is 16 residues long. Per the germline V gene, CDR1 is SGHDN and CDR2 is FVKESK. V lost 0 bases to trimming and J lost 1 base, with 11 bases between them. The CDR3 loop is CASSQDPRQGTDTQYF. CDR3 bases: TGTGCCAGCAGCCAAGATCCTAGACAGGGCACAGATACGCAGTATTTT.

Ten or more counts support this clonotype. The chain employs TRBV24-1 and TRBJ2-1; the D call may be TRBD1 or TRBD2 (5 bases each). This CDR3 has 14 residues. The V end was cut by 4 bases, the J end by 6 bases, with 12 bases between. Germline CDR1 reads KGHDR; CDR2 reads SFDVKD. CDR3: CATSEVGPTNEQFF. The CDR3 DNA reads TGTGCCACCAGTGAAGTGGGACCGACCAATGAGCAGTTCTTC.

The sample holds many counts of this clonotype. This chain uses TRBV20-1 with TRBJ2-3; D may be TRBD2 (5 bases). The CDR3 sequence is 14 residues long. V was clipped by 4 bases and J by 3 bases, with 14 bases between them. CDR1 DFQATT and CDR2 SNEGSKA come from the germline V gene (reference sequence). The CDR3 DNA reads TGCAGTGCTACGCCCCGACCGGGGACAGATACGCAGTATTTT. It translates to CSATPRPGTDTQYF.

The table lists this clonotype with a few counts. The chain uses TRBV3-1 and TRBJ2-7; 7 nucleotides agree with TRBD2. V was clipped by 9 bases and J by 5 bases; unmatched bases: 10. CDR3 length equals 13 residues. Germline lookup yields CDR1 LGHDT and CDR2 YNNKEL (reference sequence). The CDR3 spells CASCGRKYHEQYF. The CDR3 region has the DNA TGTGCCAGTTGCGGGAGAAAGTATCACGAGCAGTACTTC.

In this sample, this clonotype turned up a few times. The gene calls are TRBV7-6 and TRBJ2-7; no firm D call. Per germline, CDR1 SGHVS and CDR2 FNYEAQ. CDR3 length: 15 amino acids. V was shortened by 5 bases and J by 4 bases, with 18 bases between the two germline ends. CDR3 nucleotide sequence: TGTGCCAGCAGCCCTACCTCAGGAGCGAGTTACGAGCAGTACTTC. Amino acid sequence: CASSPTSGASYEQYF.

The rearrangement uses TRBV28 and TRBJ2-6, with 8 bases aligning to TRBD1. The V and J ends lost 3 bases and 0 bases, in that order; junction bases with no gene match: 4. Germline V CDR1 and CDR2: MDHEN, SYDVKM. The CDR3 has 17 residues. Written as DNA, the CDR3 is TGTGCCAGCAGTTTTCAGGGGGCTAGCTCTGGGGCCAACGTCCTGACTTTC. It specifies CASSFQGASSGANVLTF.